This T cell receptor (beta chain) was sequenced during a study of human T cells and chemical hapten exposure. In the original workflow: With a range of about 23,224 to 750,000, the median per sample was about 87,000 TCRs. TCRdb independently ran MiXCR on the RACE reads; one entry per CDR3 protein. The V and J calls follow TCRdb's processing rather than the paper's. The sample lists 35,000 to 50,000 distinct CDR3 sequences, approximately 4.5% occurring once. The sample's time point: healthy volunteer bleed at 2 weeks. Total RNA was isolated from unfractionated whole blood. The V gene lost 2 bases and the J gene lost 3 bases, with 16 bases spanning the gap. The CDR3 consists of 16 residues. This clonotype was counted at least ten times.

Material: whole blood. The rearrangement joins TRBV12-3 or TRBV12-4 to TRBJ1-2; D gene unclear. The clonotype originates from a female donor in good health. Some clones in this sample may be carry-over from other donors' samples. The CDR3 nucleotides are TGTGCCAGCAGTTTAAGAACGATAAGCCTGGACTATGGCTACACCTTC. Translating it yields CASSLRTISLDYGYTF.